Sequencing of this T cell receptor beta chain was carried out in a study of early T cells in non-severe SARS-CoV-2 infection. Study information: From unsorted whole blood, bulk RNA was sequenced, and the chains remained unpaired.

This clonotype showed up many times. Its antigen is as yet unknown. The protocol attached unique molecular identifiers to individual cDNA molecules. Each CDR3 protein gets one entry after TCRdb re-called the 5' RACE reads with MiXCR. This table has 100,000 to 120,000 distinct CDR3 sequences, roughly 12% appearing once. Study-level points and caveats: Using VDJdb, the matching emphasized anti-spike CD8 responses while missing private and CD4 specificities.

This receptor was identified in an adult who was a healthcare worker with PCR-confirmed SARS-CoV-2 infection or an uninfected control (not recorded which). What was sequenced was whole blood.

CDR3 amino acids: CASTDSWGQPQHF. For the CDR3, the DNA is TGTGCCAGCACTGACAGCTGGGGTCAGCCCCAGCATTTT. This rearrangement joins TRBV28 to TRBJ1-5, with TRBD1 as a possible D gene (5 bases). Looked up from germline, CDR1 is MDHEN and CDR2 is SYDVKM. The CDR3 is 13 residues long. The V gene lost 7 bases and the J gene lost 6 bases, with 13 bases spanning the gap. Combining the CDR3 with reference TRBV28 and TRBJ1-5 gives the whole variable domain DVKVTQSSRYLVKRTGEKVFLECVQDMDHENMFWYRQDPGLGLRLIYFSYDVKMKEKGDIPEGYSVSREKKERFSLILESASTNQTSMYLCASTDSWGQPQHFGDGTRLSIL.